The 24 T cell receptor beta chains below were found in one sample sequenced in a study of T cell responses to AZD1222 COVID-19 vaccine (dated by TCRdb to the early 2020s). This specimen's time point label, interpreted: baseline before first vaccination. The protocol used for the library was the immunoSEQ multiplex PCR assay. The source is immuneACCESS, and TCRdb retained only in-frame sequences with V and J called. Part of the clones is not carried over; for the studies checked, unresolved V genes explain less than half of this, and the remainder is unexplained. This sample gives approximately 110,000 clones in total; around 88% of them show up just once. The ten largest clones take up about 4.9% of the sample. Sequences were derived from peripheral blood, sampled on day 0 of AZD1222 vaccination. These receptor sequences come from an adult in good health.

The chain is built from TRBV6-6 and TRBJ1-3, with D perhaps matching TRBD1 (6 bases). Germline-derived CDR1 and CDR2 are MNHNY and SVGAGI (reference sequence). The CDR3 loop spans 11 amino acids. The germline V and J ends were trimmed by 6 bases and 8 bases, with 8 bases remaining between them. The CDR3: CASRQGDTIYF. The CDR3 DNA reads as TGTGCCAGCAGACAGGGCGACACCATATATTTT.

Remarks on this clone: The sample carries other DNA sequences with the same CDR3. The chain's CDR3 is CASSRDIQETQYF. CDR3 coding DNA: TGTGCCAGCTCGCGGGACATCCAAGAGACCCAGTACTTC. The chain joins TRBV18 to TRBJ2-5; D may be TRBD1 or TRBD2 (6 bases each). The germline V and J ends were trimmed by 6 bases and 1 base, with 9 bases remaining between them. In germline, CDR1 is KGHSH, CDR2 LQKENI. CDR3 length equals 13 residues.

The chain employs TRBV7-8 and TRBJ1-5, with D possibly TRBD1 on 5 matching bases. Looked up from germline, CDR1 is SGHVS and CDR2 is FQNEAQ. Trimming cost V 0 bases and J 0 bases, with 12 bases left between them. This CDR3 has 17 residues. CDR3 in amino acids: CASSLAAGVRSNQPQHF. CDR3 nucleotides: TGTGCCAGCAGCTTAGCTGCGGGGGTCCGTAGCAATCAGCCCCAGCATTTT.

V gene TRBV7-9 combines with J gene TRBJ2-1, with a tentative D call TRBD1 (6 bases). The length of the CDR3 is 16 residues. V was shortened by 6 bases and J by 0 bases, with 15 bases between the two germline ends. From germline, CDR1 is SEHNR and CDR2 FQNEAQ (reference sequence). The CDR3 loop is CASSRTGLSSYNEQFF. In DNA, the CDR3 is TGTGCCAGCAGTCGCACAGGGCTTAGCTCCTACAATGAGCAGTTCTTC.

The chain combines TRBV12-3 or TRBV12-4 with TRBJ1-1; the D gene is possibly TRBD1 (5 bases). Trimming left V 3 bases short and J 1 base short, with 6 bases between. This CDR3 has 13 residues. CDR3 amino acids: CASSFQGNTEAFF. CDR3 DNA sequence: TGTGCCAGCAGTTTTCAGGGGAACACTGAAGCTTTCTTT.

This rearrangement joins TRBV18 to TRBJ1-4; D not certain. Trimming took off 6 bases at V and 8 bases at J, with 13 bases between the two ends. This CDR3 has 13 residues. In germline, CDR1 is KGHSH, CDR2 LQKENI. The chain's CDR3 is CASSRSPSEKLFF. Written as DNA, the CDR3 is TGTGCCAGCTCTCGAAGCCCAAGCGAAAAACTGTTTTTT.

This chain connects TRBV28 to TRBJ1-6; unclear D gene. Looked up from germline, CDR1 is MDHEN and CDR2 is SYDVKM. CDR3 length equals 15 residues. V lost 0 bases, J lost 8 bases, and 11 bases lay in between. Here the CDR3 DNA reads TGTGCCAGCAGTTTATGGGCCACCGTGGATTCACCCCTCCACTTT. Its translation is CASSLWATVDSPLHF.

Concerning this clone: Other DNA sequences in this specimen translate into the identical CDR3. The chain joins TRBV12-3 or TRBV12-4 to TRBJ1-2, with TRBD1 as a possible D gene (6 bases). CDR3 length equals 13 residues. V was clipped by 2 bases and J by 3 bases, with 7 bases between them. The CDR3 bases are TGTGCCAGCAGTTTATCAGGGGACTATGGCTACACCTTC. Encoded protein: CASSLSGDYGYTF.

CDR3 DNA: TGTGCCAGCAGTGGGGCGGTGAGTTCTGAAGCTTTCTTT. Its translation is CASSGAVSSEAFF. The chain employs TRBV7-9 and TRBJ1-1; perhaps TRBD1 as D (5 bases). CDR3 length equals 13 residues. Looked up from germline, CDR1 is SEHNR and CDR2 is FQNEAQ (reference sequence). Trimming stripped 6 bases from V and 6 bases from J, with 14 bases between.

V is TRBV7-9 and J is TRBJ1-4; 8 positions agree with TRBD1. Trimming at V came to 2 bases and at J to 5 bases, leaving 10 bases not matched to a gene. The CDR3 covers 17 residues. Germline V lookup: CDR1 SEHNR, CDR2 FQNEAQ (reference sequence). Here the CDR3 reads CASSLIDRGGSNEKLFF. The CDR3, as DNA: TGTGCCAGCAGCTTAATCGACAGGGGCGGTTCGAATGAAAAACTGTTTTTT.

The chain carries TRBV5-8 and TRBJ2-5; TRBD2 is a possible D gene (6 bases). Looked up from germline, CDR1 is SGHTS and CDR2 is YDEGEE. With 6 bases removed from V and 1 base from J, the gap between germline ends came to 10 bases. CDR3 length: 13 amino acids. CDR3 protein: CASTRGLQETQYF. The CDR3 DNA follows: TGTGCCAGCACTCGGGGACTCCAAGAGACCCAGTACTTC.

This clone was found once. V gene TRBV5-1 combines with J gene TRBJ2-2, with D tentatively TRBD1 (6 bases). Germline V gene data show CDR1 as SGHRS and CDR2 as YFSETQ. This CDR3 comprises 15 residues. V was clipped by 2 bases and J by 6 bases, with 14 bases between them. The CDR3, as DNA: TGCGCCAGCAGCTTTTCCCCAGGGGTTGCCGGGGAGCTGTTTTTT. It translates to CASSFSPGVAGELFF.

For the CDR3, the DNA is TGTGCCAGCAGCCGAACCGGGACACTGATCCGACAGCCCCAGCATTTT. Protein product: CASSRTGTLIRQPQHF. V is TRBV6-2 or TRBV6-3 and J is TRBJ1-5, with D possibly being TRBD1 (6 bases). The CDR3 sequence is 16 residues long. The germline CDR1 and CDR2 sequences are MNHEY and SVGEGT. Trimming removed 6 bases at V and 7 bases at J, with 22 bases between.

The rearrangement uses TRBV28 and TRBJ1-6, with TRBD1 identical over 11 bases. The CDR3 length is 13 residues. CDR1 is MDHEN, CDR2 SYDVKM, per germline. J gave up 12 bases and V 7 bases, and 5 bases lay outside the gene matches. The CDR3 DNA reads as TGTGCCAGCACGGACAGGGGGCTGGGACCCCTCCACTTT. Translating gives CASTDRGLGPLHF.

The V call is TRBV7-9, the J call TRBJ1-2; D unresolved. CDR1 SEHNR and CDR2 FQNEAQ come from the germline V gene (reference sequence). The germline V and J ends were trimmed by 3 bases and 0 bases, with 8 bases remaining between them. This CDR3 has 14 residues. In DNA, the CDR3 is TGTGCCAGCAGCTTGGGCACTTCTAACTATGGCTACACCTTC. Protein sequence: CASSLGTSNYGYTF.

Remarks on this clone: Compared with germline, one end of the junction differs, possibly owing to a read error. The chain links TRBV4-2 to TRBJ2-5, with D perhaps TRBD2 (6 bases). The CDR3 consists of 10 residues. Per germline, CDR1 LGHNA and CDR2 YNFKEQ. The CDR3, as DNA: TGCCCCCCGCGGGGAGAGACCCAGTACTTC. Amino acid sequence: CPPRGETQYF.

The rearrangement joins TRBV7-6 to TRBJ2-2; 9 bases fit TRBD2. This CDR3 is built from 16 residues. V shed 1 base, J shed 4 bases, and the junction held 4 bases outside the gene matches. Germline-derived CDR1 and CDR2 are SGHVS and FNYEAQ. This CDR3 reads CASSLVAGGRTGELFF. In DNA, the CDR3 is TGTGCCAGCAGCTTAGTGGCGGGGGGGCGCACCGGGGAGCTGTTTTTT.

Concerning this clone itself: The same CDR3 can be traced to other DNA sequences in this sample. This rearrangement joins TRBV3-1 (or the pseudogene TRBV3-2) to TRBJ1-6; no firm D call. CDR1 is LGHDT and CDR2 is YNNKEL in the germline V gene (reference sequence). This CDR3 spans 14 amino acids. The germline V and J ends were trimmed by 1 base and 7 bases, with 8 bases remaining between them. DNA of the CDR3: TGTGCCAGCAGCCAAGTCGGAGGAAATTCACCCCTCCACTTT. It specifies CASSQVGGNSPLHF.

The chain uses TRBV5-1 and TRBJ1-1; 10 nucleotides agree with TRBD1. From germline, CDR1 is SGHRS and CDR2 YFSETQ. CDR3 length: 16 residues. J gave up 5 bases and V 1 base, and 8 bases lay outside the gene matches. The CDR3 nucleotides read TGCGCCAGCAGCTTGACGACAGGGGGCGTTTGGACTGAAGCTTTCTTT. It is translated as CASSLTTGGVWTEAFF.

The V call is TRBV9, the J call TRBJ2-2; D unresolved. V lost 0 bases and J 4 bases, leaving 4 bases between the germline ends. The CDR3 runs to 13 residues. Germline CDR1 and CDR2: SGDLS and YYNGEE. The CDR3 DNA follows: TGTGCCAGCAGCGTAGGTAGCACCGGGGAGCTGTTTTTT. Translating it yields CASSVGSTGELFF. Filled out from reference TRBV9 and TRBJ2-2, the complete variable domain reads DSGVTQTPKHLITATGQRVTLRCSPRSGDLSVYWYQQSLDQGLQFLIQYYNGEERAKGNILERFSAQQFPDLHSELNLSSLELGDSALYFCASSVGSTGELFFGEGSRLTVL.

J is TRBJ1-5 and V is TRBV18; D remains ambiguous. V was pared by 3 bases and J by 4 bases, with 7 bases between. Germline V gene lookup returns CDR1 KGHSH and CDR2 LQKENI. This CDR3 is built from 13 residues. CDR3 amino acids: CASSPGDNQPQHF. The CDR3 nucleotides read TGTGCCAGCTCACCCGGGGATAATCAGCCCCAGCATTTT.

The V gene is TRBV6-5, the J gene TRBJ1-1; 7 positions match TRBD1. The germline V gene encodes CDR1 MNHEY and CDR2 SVGAGI. The CDR3 runs to 14 residues. V dropped 6 bases and J dropped 4; count of bases not matched to a gene: 8. CDR3 coding DNA: TGTGCCAGCAGGGGCTTACAGGGGTTCACTGAAGCTTTCTTT. As protein: CASRGLQGFTEAFF.

The J gene is TRBJ1-5, the V gene TRBV28; 8 positions match TRBD1. Germline CDR1 reads MDHEN; CDR2 reads SYDVKM. CDR3 length equals 14 residues. V shed 6 bases and J 0 bases; nucleotides not matched to a gene: 1. The CDR3 sequence is CASRQGGSNQPQHF. DNA of the CDR3: TGTGCCAGCAGACAGGGGGGTAGCAATCAGCCCCAGCATTTT.

The chain recombines TRBV2 with TRBJ2-7; D remains unclear. CDR1 is SNHLY, CDR2 FYNNEI, per germline. CDR3 length equals 13 residues. Trimming cost V 6 bases and J 7 bases, with 16 bases left between them. CDR3 loop: CASSPSRSAEQYF. CDR3 DNA sequence: TGTGCCAGCAGCCCAAGCAGGAGCGCGGAGCAGTACTTC.